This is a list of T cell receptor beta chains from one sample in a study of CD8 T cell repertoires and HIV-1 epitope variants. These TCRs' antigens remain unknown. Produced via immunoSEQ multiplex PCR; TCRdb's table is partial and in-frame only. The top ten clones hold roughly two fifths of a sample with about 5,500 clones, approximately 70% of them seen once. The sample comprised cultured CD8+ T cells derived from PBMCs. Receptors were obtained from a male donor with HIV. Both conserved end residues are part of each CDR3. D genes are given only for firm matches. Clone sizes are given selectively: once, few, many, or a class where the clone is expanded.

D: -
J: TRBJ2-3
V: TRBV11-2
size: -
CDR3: CASSPAPLGDTQYF
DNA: TGTGCCAGCAGCCCCGCCCCCCTCGGAGATACGCAGTATTTT

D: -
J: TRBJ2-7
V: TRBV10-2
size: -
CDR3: CASAPGSLWDEQYF
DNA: TGCGCCAGCGCCCCAGGCAGCCTTTGGGACGAGCAGTACTTC

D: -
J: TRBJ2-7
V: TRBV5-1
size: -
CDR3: CASSLGDEQYF
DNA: TGCGCCAGCAGCTTGGGCGACGAGCAGTACTTC

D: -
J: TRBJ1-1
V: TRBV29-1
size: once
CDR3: CSVEDQGWNTEAFF
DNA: TGCAGCGTTGAAGATCAGGGCTGGAACACTGAAGCTTTCTTT

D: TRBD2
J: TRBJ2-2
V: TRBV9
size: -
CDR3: CASTPAELRGFTGELFF
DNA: TGTGCCAGCACCCCAGCGGAGCTGCGGGGGTTCACCGGGGAGCTGTTTTTT

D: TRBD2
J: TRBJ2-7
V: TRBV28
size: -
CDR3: CASSFGSGNYEQYF
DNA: TGTGCCAGCAGTTTTGGTAGCGGGAACTACGAGCAGTACTTC

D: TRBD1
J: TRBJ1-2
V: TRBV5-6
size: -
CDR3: CASSLQGAGNYGYTF
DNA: TGTGCCAGCAGCTTACAGGGGGCTGGAAACTATGGCTACACCTTC

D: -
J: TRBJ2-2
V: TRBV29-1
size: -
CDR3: CSVRYPGSTGELFF
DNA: TGCAGCGTTCGTTATCCAGGGTCCACCGGGGAGCTGTTTTTT

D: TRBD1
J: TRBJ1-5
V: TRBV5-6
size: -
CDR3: CASSFGTGYQPQHF
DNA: TGTGCCAGCAGCTTCGGGACAGGGTATCAGCCCCAGCATTTT

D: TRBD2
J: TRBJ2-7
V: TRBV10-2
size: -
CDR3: CASRALAGDFSYEQYF
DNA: TGCGCCAGCAGAGCTCTAGCGGGAGATTTCTCTTACGAGCAGTACTTC

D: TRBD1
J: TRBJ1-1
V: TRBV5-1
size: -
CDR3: CASSLGQEAFF
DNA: TGCGCCAGCAGCCTGGGACAGGAAGCTTTCTTT

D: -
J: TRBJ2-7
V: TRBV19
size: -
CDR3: CASSTGLKYEQYF
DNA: TGTGCCAGTAGTACGGGTCTTAAGTACGAGCAGTACTTC

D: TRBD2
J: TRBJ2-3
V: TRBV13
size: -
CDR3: CASRREGTDTQYF
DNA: TGTGCCAGCAGGCGGGAGGGCACAGATACGCAGTATTTT

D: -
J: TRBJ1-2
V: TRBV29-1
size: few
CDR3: CSVEVGDLYGYTF
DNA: TGCAGCGTTGAGGTTGGGGATCTCTATGGCTACACCTTC

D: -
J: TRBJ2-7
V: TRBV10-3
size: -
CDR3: CAISDSGKAYEQYF
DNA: TGTGCCATCAGTGACTCAGGTAAAGCCTACGAGCAGTACTTC

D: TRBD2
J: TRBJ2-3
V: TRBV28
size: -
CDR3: CASSLLPSGIADTQYF
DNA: TGTGCCAGCAGTTTATTGCCTAGCGGGATTGCAGATACGCAGTATTTT

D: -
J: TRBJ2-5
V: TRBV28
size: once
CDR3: CASSFLTVQETQYF
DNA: TGTGCCAGCAGTTTTTTGACAGTCCAAGAGACCCAGTACTTC

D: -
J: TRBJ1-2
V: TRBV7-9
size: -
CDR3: CASSLAGDIEGYGYTF
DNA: TGTGCCAGCAGCTTAGCCGGGGACATCGAGGGCTATGGCTACACCTTC

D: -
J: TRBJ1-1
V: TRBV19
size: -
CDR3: CASSSPGTRTMNTEAFF
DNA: TGTGCCAGTAGTTCCCCCGGGACACGGACTATGAACACTGAAGCTTTCTTT

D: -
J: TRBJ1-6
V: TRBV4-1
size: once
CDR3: CASSLSWGNNSPLHF
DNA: TGCGCCAGCAGCCTTTCATGGGGCAATAATTCACCCCTCCACTTT

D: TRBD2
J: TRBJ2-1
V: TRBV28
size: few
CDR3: CASSFPRMGGPIEQFF
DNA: TGTGCCAGCAGTTTCCCTAGGATGGGAGGGCCGATTGAGCAGTTCTTC

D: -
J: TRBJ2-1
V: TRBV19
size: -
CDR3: CASSATGFGEQFF
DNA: TGTGCCAGTAGTGCGACAGGCTTTGGGGAGCAGTTCTTC

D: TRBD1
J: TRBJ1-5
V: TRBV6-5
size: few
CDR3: CASSLDRANQPQHF
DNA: TGTGCCAGCAGTTTGGACAGGGCCAATCAGCCCCAGCATTTT

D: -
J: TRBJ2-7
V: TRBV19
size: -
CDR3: CASSMGTRGLAYEQYF
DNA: TGTGCCAGTAGTATGGGAACGAGGGGCCTTGCCTACGAGCAGTACTTC

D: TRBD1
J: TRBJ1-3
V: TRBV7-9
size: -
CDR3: CAAEDRGNTIYF
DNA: TGTGCCGCGGAGGACAGGGGAAACACCATATATTTT

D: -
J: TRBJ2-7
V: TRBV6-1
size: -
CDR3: CASSELAGESEQYF
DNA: TGTGCCAGCAGTGAATTGGCAGGGGAGAGCGAGCAGTACTTC

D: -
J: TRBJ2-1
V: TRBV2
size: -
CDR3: CASSESESSYNEQFF
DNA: TGTGCCAGCAGTGAATCTGAAAGCTCCTACAATGAGCAGTTCTTC

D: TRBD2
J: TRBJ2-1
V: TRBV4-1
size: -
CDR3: CASSQDRLAGGNEQFF
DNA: TGCGCCAGCAGCCAAGATAGACTAGCGGGGGGAAATGAGCAGTTCTTC

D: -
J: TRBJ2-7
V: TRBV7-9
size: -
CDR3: CASSKTTGRPYEQYF
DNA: TGTGCCAGCAGCAAAACTACGGGACGGCCCTACGAGCAGTACTTC

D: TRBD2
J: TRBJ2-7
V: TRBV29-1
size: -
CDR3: CSVEDSGNEQYF
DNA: TGCAGCGTGGAAGATAGCGGGAACGAGCAGTACTTC

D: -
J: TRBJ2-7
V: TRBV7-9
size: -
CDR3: CASSKEGDSEQYF
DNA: TGTGCCAGCAGTAAAGAAGGGGATAGCGAGCAGTACTTC

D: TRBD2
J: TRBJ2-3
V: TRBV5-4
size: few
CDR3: CASSGGGTRGTDTQYF
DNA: TGTGCCAGCAGCGGGGGAGGGACGAGGGGCACAGATACGCAGTATTTT

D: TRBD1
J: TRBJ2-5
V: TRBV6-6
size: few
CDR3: CASSQGQGAFSETQYF
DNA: TGTGCCAGCAGTCAGGGACAGGGGGCGTTTTCCGAGACCCAGTACTTC

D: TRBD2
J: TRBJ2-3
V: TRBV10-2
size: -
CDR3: CASSYSGVYTDTQYF
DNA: TGCGCCAGCAGTTATAGCGGGGTTTACACAGATACGCAGTATTTT

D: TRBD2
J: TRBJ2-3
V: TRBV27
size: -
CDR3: CASSPSGGAADTQYF
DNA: TGTGCCAGCAGTCCCAGCGGGGGGGCCGCCGATACGCAGTATTTT

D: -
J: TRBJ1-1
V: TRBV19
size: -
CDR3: CASSNREDTEAFF
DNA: TGTGCCAGTAGTAACAGGGAGGACACTGAAGCTTTCTTT

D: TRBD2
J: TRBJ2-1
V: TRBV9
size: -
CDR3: CASSPLSGSAYNEQFF
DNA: TGTGCCAGCAGCCCACTTAGCGGGAGCGCCTACAATGAGCAGTTCTTC